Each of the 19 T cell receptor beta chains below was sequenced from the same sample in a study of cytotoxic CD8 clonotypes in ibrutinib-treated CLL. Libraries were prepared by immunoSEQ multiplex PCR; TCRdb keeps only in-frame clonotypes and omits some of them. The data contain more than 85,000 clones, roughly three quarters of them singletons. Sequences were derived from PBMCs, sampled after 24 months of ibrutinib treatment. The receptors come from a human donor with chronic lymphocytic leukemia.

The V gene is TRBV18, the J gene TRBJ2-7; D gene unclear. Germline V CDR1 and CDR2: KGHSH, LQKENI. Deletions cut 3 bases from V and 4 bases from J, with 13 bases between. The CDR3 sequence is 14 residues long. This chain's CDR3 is CASSPPDTFYEQYF. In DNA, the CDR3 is TGTGCCAGCTCACCGCCAGATACGTTTTACGAGCAGTACTTC.

CDR3 bases: TGCGCCAGCAGCCAAAGCGGATCGGGAGACTACGAGCAGTACTTC. Translation: CASSQSGSGDYEQYF. The V gene is TRBV4-1, the J gene TRBJ2-7; D may be TRBD2 (6 bases). The V gene's germline CDR1 is MGHRA and CDR2 YSYEKL. V gave up 2 bases and J gave up 3 bases, with 14 bases separating them. The CDR3 spans 15 residues.

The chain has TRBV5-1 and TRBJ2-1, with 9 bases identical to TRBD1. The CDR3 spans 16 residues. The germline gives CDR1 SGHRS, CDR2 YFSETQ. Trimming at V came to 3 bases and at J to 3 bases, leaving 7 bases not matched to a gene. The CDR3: CASSSNPGQGYNEQFF. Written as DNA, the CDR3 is TGCGCCAGCAGCTCAAACCCGGGACAGGGCTACAATGAGCAGTTCTTC.

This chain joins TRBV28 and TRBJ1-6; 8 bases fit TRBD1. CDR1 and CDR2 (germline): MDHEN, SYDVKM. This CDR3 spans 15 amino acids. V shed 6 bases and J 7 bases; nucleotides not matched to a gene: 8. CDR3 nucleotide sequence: TGTGCCAGCAGGCCCTCGGACAGGGCGAATTCACCCCTCCACTTT. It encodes CASRPSDRANSPLHF.

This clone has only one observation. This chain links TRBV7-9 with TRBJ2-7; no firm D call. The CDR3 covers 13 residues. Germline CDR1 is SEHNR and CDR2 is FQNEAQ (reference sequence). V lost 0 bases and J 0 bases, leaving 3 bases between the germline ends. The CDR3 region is CASSLAHSYEQYF. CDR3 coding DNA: TGTGCCAGCAGCTTAGCCCACTCCTACGAGCAGTACTTC.

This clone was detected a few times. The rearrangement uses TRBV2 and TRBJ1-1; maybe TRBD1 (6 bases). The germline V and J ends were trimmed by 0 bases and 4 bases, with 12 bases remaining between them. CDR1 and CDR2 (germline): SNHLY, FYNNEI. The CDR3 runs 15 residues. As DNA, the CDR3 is TGTGCCAGCAGTGAAGCGCGGGGGCCGGGCACTGAAGCTTTCTTT. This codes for CASSEARGPGTEAFF.

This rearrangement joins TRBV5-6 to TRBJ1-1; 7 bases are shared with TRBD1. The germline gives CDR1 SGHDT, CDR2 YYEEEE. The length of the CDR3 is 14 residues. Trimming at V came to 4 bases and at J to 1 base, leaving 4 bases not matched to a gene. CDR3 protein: CASSKTGKNTEAFF. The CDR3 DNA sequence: TGTGCCAGCAGCAAGACAGGGAAGAACACTGAAGCTTTCTTT.

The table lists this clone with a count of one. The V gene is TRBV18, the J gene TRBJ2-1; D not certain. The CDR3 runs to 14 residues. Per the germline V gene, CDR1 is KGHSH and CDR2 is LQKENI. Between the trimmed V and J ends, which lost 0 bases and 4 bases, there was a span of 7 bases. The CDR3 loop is CASSPPGGYNEQFF. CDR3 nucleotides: TGTGCCAGCTCACCACCCGGCGGTTACAATGAGCAGTTCTTC.

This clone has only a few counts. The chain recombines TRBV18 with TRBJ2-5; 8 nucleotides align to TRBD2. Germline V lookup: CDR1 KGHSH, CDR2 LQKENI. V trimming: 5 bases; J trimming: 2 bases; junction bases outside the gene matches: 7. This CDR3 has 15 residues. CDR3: CASSGGLALQETQYF. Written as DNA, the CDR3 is TGTGCCAGCTCAGGCGGACTAGCACTACAAGAGACCCAGTACTTC.

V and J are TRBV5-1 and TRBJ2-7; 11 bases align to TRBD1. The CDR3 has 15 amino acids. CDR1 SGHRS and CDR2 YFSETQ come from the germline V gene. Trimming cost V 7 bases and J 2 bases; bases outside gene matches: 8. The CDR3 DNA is TGCGCCAGCTCGTATGCGGGACAGGGGGCCTACGAGCAGTACTTC. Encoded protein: CASSYAGQGAYEQYF.

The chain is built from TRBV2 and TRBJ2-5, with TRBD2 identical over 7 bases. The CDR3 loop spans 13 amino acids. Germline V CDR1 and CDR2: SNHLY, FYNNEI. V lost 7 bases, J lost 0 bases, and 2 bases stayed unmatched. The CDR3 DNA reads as TGTGCCAGCAATCTAGCGGACCAAGAGACCCAGTACTTC. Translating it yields CASNLADQETQYF.

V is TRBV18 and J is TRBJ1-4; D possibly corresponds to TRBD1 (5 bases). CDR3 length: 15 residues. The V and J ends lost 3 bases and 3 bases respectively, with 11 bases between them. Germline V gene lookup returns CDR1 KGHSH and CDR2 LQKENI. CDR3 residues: CASSPPGGANEKLFF. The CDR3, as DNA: TGTGCCAGCTCACCCCCGGGAGGGGCTAATGAAAAACTGTTTTTT.

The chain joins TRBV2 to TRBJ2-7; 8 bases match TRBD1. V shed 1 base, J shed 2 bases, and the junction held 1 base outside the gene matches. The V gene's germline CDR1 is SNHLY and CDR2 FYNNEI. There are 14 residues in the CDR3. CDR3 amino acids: CASSEGRGPYEQYF. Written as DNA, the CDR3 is TGTGCCAGCAGTGAAGGCAGGGGGCCCTACGAGCAGTACTTC.

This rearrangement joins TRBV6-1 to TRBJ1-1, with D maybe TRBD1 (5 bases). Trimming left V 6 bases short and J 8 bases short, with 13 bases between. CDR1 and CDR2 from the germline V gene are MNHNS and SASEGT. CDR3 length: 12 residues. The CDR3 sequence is CASSPGFGEAFF. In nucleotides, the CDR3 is TGTGCCAGCAGCCCAGGGTTTGGCGAAGCTTTCTTT.

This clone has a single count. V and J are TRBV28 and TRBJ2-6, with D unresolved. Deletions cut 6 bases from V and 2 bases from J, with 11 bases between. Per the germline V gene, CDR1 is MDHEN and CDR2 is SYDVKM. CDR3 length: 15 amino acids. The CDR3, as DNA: TGTGCCAGCAGCCGGCCCGATCCTGGGGCCAACGTCCTGACTTTC. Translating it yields CASSRPDPGANVLTF.

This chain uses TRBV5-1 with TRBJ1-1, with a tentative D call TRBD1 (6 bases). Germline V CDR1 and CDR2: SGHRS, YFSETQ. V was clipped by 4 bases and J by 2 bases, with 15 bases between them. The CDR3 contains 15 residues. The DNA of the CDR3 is TGCGCCAGCAGCCAAACTCTACAGGGAAACACTGAAGCTTTCTTT. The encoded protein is CASSQTLQGNTEAFF. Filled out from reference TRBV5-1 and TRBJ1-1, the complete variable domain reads KAGVTQTPRYLIKTRGQQVTLSCSPISGHRSVSWYQQTPGQGLQFLFEYFSETQRNKGNFPGRFSGRQFSNSRSEMNVSTLELGDSALYLCASSQTLQGNTEAFFGQGTRLTVV.

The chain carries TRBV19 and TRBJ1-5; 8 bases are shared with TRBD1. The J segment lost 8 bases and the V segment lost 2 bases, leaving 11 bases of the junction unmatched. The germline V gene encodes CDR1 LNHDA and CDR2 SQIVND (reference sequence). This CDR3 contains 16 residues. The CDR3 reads CASSIRGRGQKEPQHF. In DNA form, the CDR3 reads TGTGCCAGTAGTATAAGGGGCAGGGGGCAAAAAGAGCCCCAGCATTTT. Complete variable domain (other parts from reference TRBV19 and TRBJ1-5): DGGITQSPKYLFRKEGQNVTLSCEQNLNHDAMYWYRQDPGQGLRLIYYSQIVNDFQKGDIAEGYSVSREKKESFPLTVTSAQKNPTAFYLCASSIRGRGQKEPQHFGDGTRLSIL.

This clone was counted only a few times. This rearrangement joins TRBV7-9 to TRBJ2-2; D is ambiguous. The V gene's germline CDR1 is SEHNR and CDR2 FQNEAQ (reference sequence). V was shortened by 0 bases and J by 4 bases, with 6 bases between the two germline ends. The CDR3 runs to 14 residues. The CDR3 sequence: CASSLAAITGELFF. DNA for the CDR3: TGTGCCAGCAGCTTAGCAGCCATCACCGGGGAGCTGTTTTTT.

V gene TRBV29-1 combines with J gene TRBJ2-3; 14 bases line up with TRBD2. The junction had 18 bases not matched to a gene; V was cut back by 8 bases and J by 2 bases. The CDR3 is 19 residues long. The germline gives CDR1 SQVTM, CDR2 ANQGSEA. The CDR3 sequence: CSLVGGLAGAEFFTDTQYF. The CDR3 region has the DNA TGCAGCCTTGTGGGGGGACTAGCGGGAGCGGAATTCTTCACAGATACGCAGTATTTT.